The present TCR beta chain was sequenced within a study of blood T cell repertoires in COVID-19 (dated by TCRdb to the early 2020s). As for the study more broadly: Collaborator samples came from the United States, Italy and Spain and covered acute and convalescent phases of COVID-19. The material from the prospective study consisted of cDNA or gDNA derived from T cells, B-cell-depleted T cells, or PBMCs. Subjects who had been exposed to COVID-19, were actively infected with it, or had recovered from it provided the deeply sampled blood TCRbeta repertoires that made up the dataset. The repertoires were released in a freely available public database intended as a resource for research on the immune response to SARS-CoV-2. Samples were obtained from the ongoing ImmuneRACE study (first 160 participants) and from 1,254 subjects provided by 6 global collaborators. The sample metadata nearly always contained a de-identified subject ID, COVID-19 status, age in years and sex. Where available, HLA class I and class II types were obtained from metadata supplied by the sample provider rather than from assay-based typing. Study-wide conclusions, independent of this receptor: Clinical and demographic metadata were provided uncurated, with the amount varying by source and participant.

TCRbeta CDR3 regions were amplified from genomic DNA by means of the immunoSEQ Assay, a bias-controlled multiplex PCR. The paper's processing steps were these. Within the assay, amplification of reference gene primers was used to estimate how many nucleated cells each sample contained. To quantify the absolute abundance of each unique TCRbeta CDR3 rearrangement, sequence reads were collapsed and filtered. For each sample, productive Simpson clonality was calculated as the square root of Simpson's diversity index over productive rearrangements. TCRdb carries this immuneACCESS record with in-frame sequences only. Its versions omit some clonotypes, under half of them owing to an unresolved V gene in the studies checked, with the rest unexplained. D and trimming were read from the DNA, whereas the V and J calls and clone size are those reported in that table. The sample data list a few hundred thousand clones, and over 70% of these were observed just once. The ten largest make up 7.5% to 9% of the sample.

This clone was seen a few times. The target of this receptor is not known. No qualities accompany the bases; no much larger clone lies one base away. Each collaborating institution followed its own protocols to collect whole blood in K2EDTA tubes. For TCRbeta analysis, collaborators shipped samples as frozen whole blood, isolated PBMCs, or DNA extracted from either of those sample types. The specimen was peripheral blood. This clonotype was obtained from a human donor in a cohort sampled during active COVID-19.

The nucleotides are TGTGCCAGTAGTAGATTGGCTAGCGGGAGATCTGATGAGCAGTTCTTC. Its protein product is CASSRLASGRSDEQFF. The receptor chain draws on TRBV19 and TRBJ2-1; 10 central nucleotides agree with TRBD2. The CDR3 runs 16 amino acids, cysteine and phenylalanine included. Only CDR3 DNA is held: 48 bases, read in frame from base 1. In the germline V gene (reference sequence), CDR1 corresponds to LNHDA and CDR2 to SQIVND. The germline V and J ends show losses of 4 bases and 8 bases respectively, and no gene match explains 11 bases of the junction.